This T cell receptor (beta chain) came from a study of regulatory T cells in long-lasting Graves disease. Looking at the study overall: Patients newly diagnosed with Graves' had been on antithyroid drugs for under 3 months.

Specified time point: newly diagnosed GD, antithyroid drugs for less than 3 months. Making the TCR library involved RNA that had been extracted from PBMCs. V was shortened by 2 bases and J by 0 bases, with 13 bases between the two germline ends. Germline lookup yields CDR1 ENHRY and CDR2 SYGVKD. The CDR3 spans 16 residues. Arm-PCR of CDR3 regions and iRepertoire HTBI primers were the basis on which TCR beta libraries were built. MiXCR, run by TCRdb on the multiplex PCR reads, gives a single entry per CDR3 protein. The table shows around 480,000 distinct CDR3 sequences, with around 16% occurring only once. This clonotype showed up just a few times. The sample also formed part of further work on T cells in Graves' hyperthyroidism and ophthalmopathy. As reported in that work: The primer set for the first-round RT-PCR of the TCR CDR3 was HTBI.

J is TRBJ1-2 and V is TRBV10-3; TRBD1 is a possible D gene (6 bases). The source material was peripheral blood mononuclear cells (PBMCs), sampled at new diagnosis, from a patient treated with antithyroid drugs. The sequence was collected from a woman aged 35-65 years with Graves disease. The CDR3 DNA reads as TGTGCCATCAGTGAGGGGCAGGGGAAAGCTAACTATGGCTACACCTTC. This gives the protein CAISEGQGKANYGYTF.